This T cell receptor beta chain was found in a study of PD-1 blockade in classical Hodgkin lymphoma. Background on the study: The study gave patients nivolumab 3 mg/kg intravenously every 2 weeks.

General study findings and limits: Baseline diversity in complete responders resembled that of newly diagnosed patients. Exclusion covered patients beginning nivolumab under 1 year post-ASCT.

Assay: immunoSEQ multiplex PCR; the TCRdb copy retains only in-frame clones and omits some. The table includes 20,000 or so clones, approximately 88% detected once. The V gene end was trimmed by 6 bases and the J gene end by 6 bases; junction bases not matched to a gene: 10. Germline CDR1 SQVTM, CDR2 ANQGSEA. The CDR3 contains 14 residues. A remark on this clone: Its antigen is unidentified.

Indicated time point: cycle 4 day 1 (C4D1), after five to seven weeks of nivolumab. Relapse after autologous stem cell transplantation occurred in every patient, and brentuximab vedotin exposure varied. The V call is TRBV29-1, the J call TRBJ2-7, with TRBD1 matching over 11 bases. Source: peripheral blood mononuclear cells (PBMCs), taken before the fourth cycle of nivolumab. The receptor comes from a human donor with classical Hodgkin lymphoma. CDR3 sequence: CSVPGDRGTSEQYF. The CDR3 coding sequence is TGCAGCGTACCTGGGGACAGGGGGACGAGCGAGCAGTACTTC.